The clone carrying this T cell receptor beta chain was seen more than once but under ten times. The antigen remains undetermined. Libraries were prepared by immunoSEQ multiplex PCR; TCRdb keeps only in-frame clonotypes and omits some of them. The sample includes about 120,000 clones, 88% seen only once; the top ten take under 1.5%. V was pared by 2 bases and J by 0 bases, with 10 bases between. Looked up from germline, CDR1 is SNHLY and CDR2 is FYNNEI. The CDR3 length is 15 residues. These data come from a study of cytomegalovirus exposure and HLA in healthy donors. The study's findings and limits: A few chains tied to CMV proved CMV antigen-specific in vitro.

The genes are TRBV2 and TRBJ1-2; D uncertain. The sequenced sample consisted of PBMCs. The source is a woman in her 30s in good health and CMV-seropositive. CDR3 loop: CASSESRGTNYGYTF. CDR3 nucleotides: TGTGCCAGCAGTGAATCGCGAGGGACTAACTATGGCTACACCTTC. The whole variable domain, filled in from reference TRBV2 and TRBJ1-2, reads EPEVTQTPSHQVTQMGQEVILRCVPISNHLYFYWYRQILGQKVEFLVSFYNNEISEKSEIFDDQFSVERPDGSNFTLKIRSTKLEDSAMYFCASSESRGTNYGYTFGSGTRLTVV.